This T cell receptor (beta chain) is drawn from a study of CD4 and CD8 cells across lung adenocarcinoma regions (dated 2018 in TCRdb). For the study in its entirety: The study examined intratumor heterogeneity of the T cell receptor repertoire by comparing tumor centers with tumor margins.

In the germline V gene, CDR1 corresponds to MNHEY and CDR2 to SVGAGI. V is trimmed back by 0 bases and J by 6 bases, and the junction contains 1 base that no gene match accounts for. Inclusive of the bounding cysteine and phenylalanine, the CDR3 is 14 residues long. Only the CDR3 DNA is retained, 42 bases long and in frame from the first base. The library was built by means of PCR. Sequencing instrument: HiSeq X Ten. TCRdb itself trimmed the public reads at Q25 with fastp, ran MiXCR and retained productive beta chains. Rows merge per CDR3 protein into single entries with the most common DNA and genes. For this sample the table gives some 7,600 distinct CDR3 sequences, of which roughly 44% were detected only once. About 95% of the sample lies in the top ten. The donors were patients who had localized lung adenocarcinoma, which is a subtype of non-small cell lung cancer. Samples were obtained from the centers of localized lung adenocarcinomas. For TCR repertoire analysis, CD8+ T cells taken from tumor tissue were profiled apart from CD4+ T cells.

As regards this clonotype: Its binding antigen is unknown. Base-call qualities are not available, and no considerably larger clone is one nucleotide away.

The V and J segments used are TRBV6-5 and TRBJ2-1, and 8 junction bases match TRBD2. This sequence was found in a male donor with lung adenocarcinoma. The CD4 and CD8 labels of this study may be unreliable. Sequencing was carried out using CD8+ T cells from the center of a lung tumor. This specimen's cell subset or site label, interpreted: tumor center region. The CDR3 region: CASSYSRGGNEQFF. The nucleotide sequence is TGTGCCAGCAGTTACTCCCGGGGGGGCAATGAGCAGTTCTTC.